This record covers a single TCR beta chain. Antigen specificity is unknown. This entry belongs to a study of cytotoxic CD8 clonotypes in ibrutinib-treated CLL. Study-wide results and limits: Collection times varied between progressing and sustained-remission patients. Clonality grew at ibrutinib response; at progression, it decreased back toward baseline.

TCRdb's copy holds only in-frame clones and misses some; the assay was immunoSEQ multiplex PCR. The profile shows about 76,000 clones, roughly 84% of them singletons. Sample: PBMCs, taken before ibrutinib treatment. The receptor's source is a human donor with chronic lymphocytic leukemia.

Written as DNA, the CDR3 is TGCGCCAGCAGGGGGGAAGGGAACACTGAAGCTTTCTTT. It encodes CASRGEGNTEAFF. The chain recombines TRBV10-1 with TRBJ1-1, with TRBD1 as a possible D gene (5 bases). This CDR3 region has 13 residues. Germline CDR1 and CDR2: WNHNN and SYGVQD (reference sequence). The ends were cut back, 6 bases at V and 1 base at J, with 9 bases in the middle.